This TCR beta chain was identified in a study of response to subunit inactivated influenza vaccine. The study, taken as a whole, reports: Authors suggested each seasonal flu vaccination may recruit only limited numbers of new T cells.

As for this clonotype: Antigen: not known.

TCRdb itself ran the RT-PCR reads through MiXCR, one entry per CDR3 protein. Here the sample spans about 780,000 distinct CDR3 sequences, approximately 17% being singletons. This CDR3 has 14 residues. Germline loops: CDR1 KGHDR, CDR2 SFDVKD. The V and J ends lost 9 bases and 4 bases, in that order; junction bases with no gene match: 5. This receptor was identified in a man aged 45-60 years who received an inactivated influenza vaccine. This material consisted of PBMCs from blood, taken less than 6 days after vaccination. The gene calls are TRBV24-1 and TRBJ2-1; 10 positions match TRBD1. CDR3 region: CATDPGQGYNEQFF. The CDR3 DNA is TGTGCCACCGACCCGGGACAGGGGTACAATGAGCAGTTCTTC.